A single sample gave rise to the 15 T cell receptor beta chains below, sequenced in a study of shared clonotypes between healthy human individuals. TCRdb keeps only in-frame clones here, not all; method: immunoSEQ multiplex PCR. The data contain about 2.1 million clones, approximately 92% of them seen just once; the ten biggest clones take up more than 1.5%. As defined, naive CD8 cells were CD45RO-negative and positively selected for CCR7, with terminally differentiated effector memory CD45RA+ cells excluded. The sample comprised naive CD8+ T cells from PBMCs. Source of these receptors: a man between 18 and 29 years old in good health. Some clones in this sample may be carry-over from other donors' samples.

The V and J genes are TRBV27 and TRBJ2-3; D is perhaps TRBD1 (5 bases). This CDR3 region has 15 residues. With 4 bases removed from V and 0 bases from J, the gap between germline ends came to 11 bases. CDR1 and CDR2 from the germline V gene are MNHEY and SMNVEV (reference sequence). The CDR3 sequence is CASSSGMLSTDTQYF. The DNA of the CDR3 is TGTGCCAGCAGTTCAGGGATGCTTAGCACAGATACGCAGTATTTT.

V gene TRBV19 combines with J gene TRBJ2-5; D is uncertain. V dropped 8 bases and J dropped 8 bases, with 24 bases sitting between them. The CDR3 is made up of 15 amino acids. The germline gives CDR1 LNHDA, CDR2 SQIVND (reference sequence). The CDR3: CASAPLTTPKITQYF. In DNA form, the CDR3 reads TGTGCCAGTGCCCCCTTAACCACTCCCAAAATTACCCAGTACTTC.

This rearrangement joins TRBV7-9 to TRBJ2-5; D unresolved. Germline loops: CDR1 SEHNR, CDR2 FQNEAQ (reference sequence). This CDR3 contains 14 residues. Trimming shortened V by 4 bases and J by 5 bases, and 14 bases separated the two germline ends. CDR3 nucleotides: TGTGCCAGCAGCTCAACCCGGCCGTATGAGACCCAGTACTTC. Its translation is CASSSTRPYETQYF.

CDR3 region: CSVETGYDNEQFF. CDR3 DNA: TGCAGCGTCGAGACAGGGTATGACAATGAGCAGTTCTTC. The V call is TRBV29-1, the J call TRBJ2-1; TRBD1 matches at 7 bases. Per germline, CDR1 SQVTM and CDR2 ANQGSEA. V shed 6 bases and J 5 bases; nucleotides not matched to a gene: 7. The CDR3 consists of 13 residues.

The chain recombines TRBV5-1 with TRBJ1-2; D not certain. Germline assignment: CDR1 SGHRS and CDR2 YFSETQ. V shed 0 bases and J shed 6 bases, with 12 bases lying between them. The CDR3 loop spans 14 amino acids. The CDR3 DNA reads TGCGCCAGCAGCTTGGGACGGCCCACCGATGGCTACACCTTC. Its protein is CASSLGRPTDGYTF.

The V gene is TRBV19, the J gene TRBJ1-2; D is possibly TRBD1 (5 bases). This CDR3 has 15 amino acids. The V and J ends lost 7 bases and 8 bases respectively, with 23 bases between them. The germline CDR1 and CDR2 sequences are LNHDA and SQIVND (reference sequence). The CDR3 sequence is CASTHVHGALRGYTF. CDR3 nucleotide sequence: TGTGCCAGTACTCACGTCCACGGGGCCCTAAGAGGCTACACCTTC.

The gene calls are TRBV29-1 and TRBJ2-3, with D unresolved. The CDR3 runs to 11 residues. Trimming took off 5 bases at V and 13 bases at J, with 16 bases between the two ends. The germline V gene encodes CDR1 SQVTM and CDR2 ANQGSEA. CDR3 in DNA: TGCAGCGTTCCCCGCCCCCCCGGAAAGTATTTT. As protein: CSVPRPPGKYF.

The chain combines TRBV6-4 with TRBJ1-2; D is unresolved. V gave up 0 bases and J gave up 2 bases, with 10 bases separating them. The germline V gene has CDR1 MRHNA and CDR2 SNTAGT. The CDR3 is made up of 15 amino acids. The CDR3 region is CASSDSGNRNYGYTF. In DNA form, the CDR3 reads TGTGCCAGCAGTGACTCGGGAAATCGGAACTATGGCTACACCTTC.

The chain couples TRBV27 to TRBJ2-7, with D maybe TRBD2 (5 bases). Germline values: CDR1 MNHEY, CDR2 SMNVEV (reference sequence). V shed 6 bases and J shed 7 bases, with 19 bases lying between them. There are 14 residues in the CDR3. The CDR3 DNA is TGTGCCAGCAGCTCCCCCCCAATGGGGAGAGAGCAGTACTTC. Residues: CASSSPPMGREQYF.

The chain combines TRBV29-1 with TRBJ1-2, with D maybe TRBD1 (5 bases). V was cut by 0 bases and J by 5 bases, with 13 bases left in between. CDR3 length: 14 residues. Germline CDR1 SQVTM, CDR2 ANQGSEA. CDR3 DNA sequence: TGCAGCGTTGAAGAGCGGGACGGGGGGTATGGCTACACCTTC. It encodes CSVEERDGGYGYTF.

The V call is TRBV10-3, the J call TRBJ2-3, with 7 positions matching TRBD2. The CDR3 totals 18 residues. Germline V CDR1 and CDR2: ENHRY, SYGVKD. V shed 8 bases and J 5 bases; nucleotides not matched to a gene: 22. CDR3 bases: TGTGCCATCGGCAGAGGGGCTAGCGGAGGCCACGGTGGAGATACGCAGTATTTT. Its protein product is CAIGRGASGGHGGDTQYF.

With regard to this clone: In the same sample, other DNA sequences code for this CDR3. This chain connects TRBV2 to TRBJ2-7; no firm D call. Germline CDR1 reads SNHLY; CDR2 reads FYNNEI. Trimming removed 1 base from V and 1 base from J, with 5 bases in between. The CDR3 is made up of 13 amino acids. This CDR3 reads CASSEDRSYEQYF. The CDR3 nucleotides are TGTGCCAGCAGTGAAGACCGATCCTACGAGCAGTACTTC.

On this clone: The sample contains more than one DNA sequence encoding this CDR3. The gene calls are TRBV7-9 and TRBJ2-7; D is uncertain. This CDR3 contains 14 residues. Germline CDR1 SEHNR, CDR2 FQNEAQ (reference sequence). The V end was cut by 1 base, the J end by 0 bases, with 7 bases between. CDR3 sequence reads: CASSLDGSSYEQYF. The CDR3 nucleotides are TGTGCCAGCAGCTTAGACGGCAGCTCCTACGAGCAGTACTTC.

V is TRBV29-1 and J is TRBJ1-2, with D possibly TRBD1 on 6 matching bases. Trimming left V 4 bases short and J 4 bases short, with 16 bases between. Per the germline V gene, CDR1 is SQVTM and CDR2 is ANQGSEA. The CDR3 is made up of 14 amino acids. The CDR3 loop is CSVVTRQELYGYTF. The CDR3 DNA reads TGCAGCGTTGTAACGCGACAGGAGCTCTATGGCTACACCTTC.

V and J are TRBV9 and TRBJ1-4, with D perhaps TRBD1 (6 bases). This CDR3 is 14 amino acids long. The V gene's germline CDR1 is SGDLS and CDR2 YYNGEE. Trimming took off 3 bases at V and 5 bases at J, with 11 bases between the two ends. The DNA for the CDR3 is TGTGCCAGCAGCGCTACCGGGACAAATGAAAAACTGTTTTTT. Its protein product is CASSATGTNEKLFF.